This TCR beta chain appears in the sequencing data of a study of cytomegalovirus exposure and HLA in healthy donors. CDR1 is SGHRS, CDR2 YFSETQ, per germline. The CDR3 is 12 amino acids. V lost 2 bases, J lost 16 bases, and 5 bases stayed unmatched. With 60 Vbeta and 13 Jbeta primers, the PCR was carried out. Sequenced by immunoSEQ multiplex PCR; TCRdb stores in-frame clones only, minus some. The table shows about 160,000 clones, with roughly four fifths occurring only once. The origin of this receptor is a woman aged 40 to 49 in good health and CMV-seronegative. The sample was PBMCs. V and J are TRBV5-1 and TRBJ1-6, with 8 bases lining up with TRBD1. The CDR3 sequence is CASSFSGTGLHF. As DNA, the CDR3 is TGCGCCAGCAGCTTTTCTGGGACAGGTCTCCACTTT. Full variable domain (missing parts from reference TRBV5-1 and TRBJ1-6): KAGVTQTPRYLIKTRGQQVTLSCSPISGHRSVSWYQQTPGQGLQFLFEYFSETQRNKGNFPGRFSGRQFSNSRSEMNVSTLELGDSALYLCASSFSGTGLHFGNGTRLTVT.